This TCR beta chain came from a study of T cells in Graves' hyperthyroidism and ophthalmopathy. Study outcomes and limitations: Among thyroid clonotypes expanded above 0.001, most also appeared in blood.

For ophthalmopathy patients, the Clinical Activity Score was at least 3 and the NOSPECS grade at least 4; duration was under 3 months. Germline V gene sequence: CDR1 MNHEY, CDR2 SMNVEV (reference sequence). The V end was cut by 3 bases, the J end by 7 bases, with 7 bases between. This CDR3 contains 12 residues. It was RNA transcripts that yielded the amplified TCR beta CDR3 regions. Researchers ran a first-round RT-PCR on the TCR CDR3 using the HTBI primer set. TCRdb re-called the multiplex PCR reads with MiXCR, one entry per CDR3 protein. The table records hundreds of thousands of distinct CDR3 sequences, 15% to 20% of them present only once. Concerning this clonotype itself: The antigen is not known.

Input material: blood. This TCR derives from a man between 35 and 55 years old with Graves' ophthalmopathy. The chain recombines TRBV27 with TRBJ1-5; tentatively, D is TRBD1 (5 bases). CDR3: CASSFRGQPQHF. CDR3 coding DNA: TGTGCCAGCAGTTTCCGGGGGCAGCCCCAGCATTTT.